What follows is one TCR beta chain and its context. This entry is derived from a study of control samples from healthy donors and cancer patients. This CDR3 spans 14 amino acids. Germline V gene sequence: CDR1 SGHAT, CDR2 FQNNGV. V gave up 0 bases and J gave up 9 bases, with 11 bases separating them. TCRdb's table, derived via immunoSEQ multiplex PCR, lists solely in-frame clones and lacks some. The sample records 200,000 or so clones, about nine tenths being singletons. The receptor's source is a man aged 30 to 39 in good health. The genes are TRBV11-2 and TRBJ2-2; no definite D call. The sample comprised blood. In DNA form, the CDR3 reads TGTGCCAGCAGCTTAGATTGGACCTTCCGGGAGCTGTTTTTT. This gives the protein CASSLDWTFRELFF.